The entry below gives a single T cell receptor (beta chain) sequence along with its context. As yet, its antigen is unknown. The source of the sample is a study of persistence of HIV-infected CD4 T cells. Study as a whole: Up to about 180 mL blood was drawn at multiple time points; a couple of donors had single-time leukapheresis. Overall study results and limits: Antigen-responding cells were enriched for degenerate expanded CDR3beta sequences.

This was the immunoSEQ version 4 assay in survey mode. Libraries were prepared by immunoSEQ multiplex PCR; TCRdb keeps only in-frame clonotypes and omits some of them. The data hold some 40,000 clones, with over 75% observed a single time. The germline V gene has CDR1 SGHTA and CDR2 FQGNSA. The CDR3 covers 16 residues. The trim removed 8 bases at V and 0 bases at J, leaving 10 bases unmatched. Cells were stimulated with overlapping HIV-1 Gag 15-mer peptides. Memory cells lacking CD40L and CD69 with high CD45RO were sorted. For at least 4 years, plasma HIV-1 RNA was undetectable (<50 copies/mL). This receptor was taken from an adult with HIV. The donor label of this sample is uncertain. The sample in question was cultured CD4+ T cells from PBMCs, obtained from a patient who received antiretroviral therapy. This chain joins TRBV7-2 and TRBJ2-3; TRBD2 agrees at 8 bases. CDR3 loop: CASPRGSGGSTDTQYF. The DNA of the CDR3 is TGTGCCAGCCCTAGGGGCAGCGGGGGCAGCACAGATACGCAGTATTTT.